The 11 T cell receptor beta chains given below trace back to one sample, sequenced in a study of PD-L1 blockade in urothelial cancer. The protocol was immunoSEQ multiplex PCR, while the TCRdb copy is restricted to in-frame clones and leaves out a portion. The sample has over 100,000 clones, less than 95% seen once. Time point in this sample: peripheral blood 6 weeks after treatment start. Specimen: PBMCs, collected around atezolizumab (anti-PD-L1) treatment. Every receptor here comes from a man aged 55 to 70 with urothelial cancer.

The V and J genes are TRBV27 and TRBJ2-7, with 9 bases that match TRBD1. Per germline, CDR1 MNHEY and CDR2 SMNVEV (reference sequence). The V and J ends lost 5 bases and 3 bases, in that order; junction bases with no gene match: 14. The CDR3 totals 17 residues. CDR3 DNA: TGTGCCAGCAGTCTTGCGCCGAGACAGGGGGTTTACTACGAGCAGTACTTC. Translation gives CASSLAPRQGVYYEQYF.

This rearrangement joins TRBV6-5 to TRBJ2-3; perhaps TRBD1 as D (5 bases). Trimming pared 6 bases from V and 0 bases from J, leaving 13 bases between. In germline, CDR1 is MNHEY, CDR2 SVGAGI. This CDR3 spans 15 amino acids. The CDR3 nucleotides read TGTGCCAGCAGCAGGGTCTCACGAAGCACAGATACGCAGTATTTT. It specifies CASSRVSRSTDTQYF.

This chain connects TRBV9 to TRBJ2-7; no clear D gene. This CDR3 spans 13 amino acids. Germline loops: CDR1 SGDLS, CDR2 YYNGEE. The V end was cut by 0 bases, the J end by 2 bases, with 6 bases between. CDR3 sequence reads: CASSVEPAYEQYF. CDR3 nucleotide sequence: TGTGCCAGCAGCGTAGAACCAGCCTACGAGCAGTACTTC. The entire variable domain, with the rest obtained from reference TRBV9 and TRBJ2-7, is as follows: DSGVTQTPKHLITATGQRVTLRCSPRSGDLSVYWYQQSLDQGLQFLIQYYNGEERAKGNILERFSAQQFPDLHSELNLSSLELGDSALYFCASSVEPAYEQYFGPGTRLTVT.

The chain employs TRBV9 and TRBJ2-5, with TRBD1 matching 8 bases. Looked up from germline, CDR1 is SGDLS and CDR2 is YYNGEE. This CDR3 has 14 amino acids. With V trimmed by 2 bases and J by 5 bases, 5 bases remained unmatched. In DNA, the CDR3 is TGTGCCAGCAGCGTCGACAGGGGTGCGGAGACCCAGTACTTC. Translated, it gives CASSVDRGAETQYF.

V is TRBV10-3 and J is TRBJ2-7, with 10 bases fitting TRBD1. V gave up 3 bases and J gave up 6 bases; unmatched junction bases: 11. The CDR3 totals 16 residues. Germline values: CDR1 ENHRY, CDR2 SYGVKD. The CDR3 region is CAISENSGTGVSEQYF. The DNA for the CDR3 is TGTGCCATCAGTGAAAATTCCGGGACAGGGGTGTCCGAGCAGTACTTC.

The rearrangement joins TRBV6-5 to TRBJ2-7; 7 nucleotides line up with TRBD2. The V and J ends lost 4 bases and 4 bases, in that order; junction bases with no gene match: 7. The germline gives CDR1 MNHEY, CDR2 SVGAGI. The CDR3 loop spans 14 amino acids. CDR3 sequence: CASSLVGGLYEQYF. The CDR3 nucleotides read TGTGCCAGCAGTTTAGTGGGGGGGTTGTACGAGCAGTACTTC.

V and J are TRBV28 and TRBJ2-7, with D maybe TRBD1 (5 bases). V lost 5 bases and J 2 bases, leaving 16 bases between the germline ends. Per the germline V gene, CDR1 is MDHEN and CDR2 is SYDVKM. The CDR3 runs to 15 residues. The CDR3 here is CASSPTGTVTYEQYF. DNA of the CDR3: TGTGCCAGCAGTCCCACAGGAACAGTCACCTACGAGCAGTACTTC.

The chain uses TRBV5-4 and TRBJ1-2; unclear D gene. The germline V gene has CDR1 SGHNT and CDR2 YYREEE (reference sequence). There are 13 residues in the CDR3. With 3 bases removed from V and 8 bases from J, the gap between germline ends came to 14 bases. In nucleotides, the CDR3 is TGTGCCAGCAGCTCAGACGAGGTTAGAGGCTACACCTTC. It codes for CASSSDEVRGYTF.

The rearrangement joins TRBV4-1 to TRBJ2-7, with 11 positions matching TRBD1. Trimming removed 5 bases from V and 7 bases from J; junction bases left unmatched: 7. Germline V gene sequence: CDR1 MGHRA, CDR2 YSYEKL. This CDR3 contains 14 residues. CDR3 amino acids: CASSIGQGAREQYF. CDR3 nucleotide sequence: TGCGCCAGCAGCATCGGACAGGGGGCGAGGGAGCAGTACTTC.

The V gene is TRBV5-6, the J gene TRBJ2-2; 8 bases are shared with TRBD1. The V gene's germline CDR1 is SGHDT and CDR2 YYEEEE. The CDR3 is 15 amino acids. Germline trimming cut 3 bases from V and 3 bases from J; bases unmatched to any gene: 4. The CDR3 coding sequence is TGTGCCAGCAGCTCACGACAGGGGTACACCGGGGAGCTGTTTTTT. This translates into CASSSRQGYTGELFF.

This clone came up once. The chain employs TRBV5-1 and TRBJ1-2; no definite D call. This CDR3 has 14 residues. Per germline, CDR1 SGHRS and CDR2 YFSETQ. V lost 0 bases to trimming and J lost 8 bases, with 14 bases between them. The CDR3 DNA is TGCGCCAGCAGCTTGGCCATGGGCGGGCAGGGCTACACCTTC. It codes for CASSLAMGGQGYTF.